This T cell receptor beta chain is from a study of graft-versus-host responses after intestinal transplantation. In the study overall: Each patient got anti-thymocyte globulin induction, then tacrolimus and steroids for roughly 3 years. Study outcomes and limitations: High graft-versus-host to host-versus-graft T cell clonal ratios marked allografts of patients with graft-donor macrochimerism.

With regard to this clone: Its antigen is currently unknown.

Germline V CDR1 and CDR2: SGHTA, FQGTGA. V gave up 6 bases and J gave up 2 bases; unmatched junction bases: 8. The CDR3 extends over 17 amino acids. Only in-frame clones appear in the TCRdb table, and some are missing; sequencing was by immunoSEQ multiplex PCR. The sample lists roughly 100,000 clones, 90% to 95% occurring once. V gene TRBV7-3 combines with J gene TRBJ2-2, with 11 positions matching TRBD2. The source was unstimulated CD8+ T cells sorted from spleen or lymph node cells, collected before intestinal transplant. The receptor's source is a human donor who received an intestinal transplant. The CDR3 protein is CASSRLAGGLNTGELFF. CDR3 nucleotides: TGTGCCAGCAGTCGATTAGCGGGGGGGCTAAACACCGGGGAGCTGTTTTTT.